These T cell receptor beta chains were read from a single sample in a study of human thymus T cells. TCRdb's copy holds only in-frame clones and misses some; the assay was immunoSEQ multiplex PCR. The repertoire holds about 50,000 clones, with 85% to 95% as singletons. Sequenced: blood. These receptors came from a girl less than two years old with a congenital heart defect but otherwise immunologically healthy. The CDR3 runs from the conserved cysteine through the conserved F or W. The order of the fields is V gene, J gene, clone size, D gene, CDR3 DNA, CDR3 protein. The D gene is left open where the match is weak. Rows give clone size only sometimes, using once, few, many, or a class for an expanded clone.

TRBV7-2,TRBJ2-3,once,.,TGTGCCAGCAGCTTACTAGGGAGCACAGATACGCAGTATTTT,CASSLLGSTDTQYF
TRBV10-3,TRBJ2-1,.,.,TGTGCCATCAGGCCAGGGGGGAGCTCCTACAATGAGCAGTTCTTC,CAIRPGGSSYNEQFF
TRBV11-1,TRBJ2-7,.,.,TGTGCCAGCAGCCCTGACAGGAAGTTCTCCTACGAGCAGTACTTC,CASSPDRKFSYEQYF
TRBV6-1,TRBJ1-5,once,.,TGTGCCAGCAGTATAGAGGGGGGGAGCAATCAGCCCCAGCATTTT,CASSIEGGSNQPQHF
TRBV27,TRBJ2-2,once,.,TGTGCCAGCAAAGGAGCTGGCACCGGGGAGCTGTTTTTT,CASKGAGTGELFF
TRBV30,TRBJ2-7,.,.,TGTGCCTGGAGTGTAATGCCGGGCTACGAGCAGTACTTC,CAWSVMPGYEQYF
TRBV29-1,TRBJ2-5,.,TRBD2,TGCAGCGTTGACGCCGGGAGGGGCCAAGAGACCCAGTACTTC,CSVDAGRGQETQYF
TRBV2,TRBJ2-1,.,.,TGTGCCAGCAAGGAGGGAAGGAATGAGCAGTTCTTC,CASKEGRNEQFF
TRBV28,TRBJ2-3,.,.,TGTGCCAGCAGTTTAGGTTTGGGAGATACGCAGTATTTT,CASSLGLGDTQYF
TRBV5-4,TRBJ2-1,.,TRBD2,TGTGCCAGCAGCTTGGGGGGGACTAGCGGGAGGAATGAGCAGTTCTTC,CASSLGGTSGRNEQFF
TRBV7-9,TRBJ2-7,.,.,TGTGCCAGCAGCTTAGACCCTGGGCAGGGTGGTAGCTCCTACGAGCAGTACTTC,CASSLDPGQGGSSYEQYF
TRBV6-5,TRBJ2-1,once,TRBD2,TGTGCCAGCAGTAGAGGCAGAGCGGGAGTCAATGAGCAGTTCTTC,CASSRGRAGVNEQFF
TRBV29-1,TRBJ1-4,.,TRBD1,TGCAGCGTCGACTCCGGGACAGGGGGTGAAAAACTGTTTTTT,CSVDSGTGGEKLFF
TRBV21-1,TRBJ1-1,.,.,TGTGCCAGCCGCCAACGCAGGGGACCGGGCACTGAAGCTTTCTTT,CASRQRRGPGTEAFF
TRBV7-2,TRBJ2-3,.,.,TGTGCCAGCAGCTCCAGGGCAGATACGCAGTATTTT,CASSSRADTQYF
TRBV7-2,TRBJ2-7,.,.,TGTGCCAGCAGCTTACGCCCGAGCTCCTACGAGCAGTACTTC,CASSLRPSSYEQYF
TRBV2,TRBJ2-7,.,.,TGTGCCAGCAGTCGACCGGGAGCAGAAAACTACGAGCAGTACTTC,CASSRPGAENYEQYF
TRBV19,TRBJ2-2,.,.,TGTGCCAGTAGTATTCGGCAGAACACCGGGGAGCTGTTTTTT,CASSIRQNTGELFF
TRBV28,TRBJ1-1,few,.,TGTGCCAGCAGGCCTTTCAGGGTTAGCACTGAAGCTTTCTTT,CASRPFRVSTEAFF
TRBV7-2,TRBJ2-3,once,.,TGTGCCAGCAGCCCCGGGAGCGCATCCCGAGTAAGTGATACGCAGTATTTT,CASSPGSASRVSDTQYF
TRBV30,TRBJ2-1,once,.,TGTGCCTGGAGTGGGAGGAATGAGCAGTTCTTC,CAWSGRNEQFF
TRBV14,TRBJ1-2,.,.,TGTGCCAGCAGCCAAGAAGGGACACATCAGGGGTATGGCTACACCTTC,CASSQEGTHQGYGYTF
TRBV7-3,TRBJ2-2,.,.,TGTGCCAGCAGCTTAGCAGACGGGGAGCTGTTTTTT,CASSLADGELFF
TRBV11-2,TRBJ1-2,.,TRBD1,TGTGCCAGCAGCCCTCGGACAGGGGCGGAGGGCTACACCTTC,CASSPRTGAEGYTF
TRBV27,TRBJ1-4,.,TRBD1,TGTGCCAGCAGTCCTGGACAGGGTGAGGATGAAAAACTGTTTTTT,CASSPGQGEDEKLFF
TRBV29-1,TRBJ1-1,.,TRBD1,TGCAGCTATTCCGGGACAGTGAACACTGAAGCTTTCTTT,CSYSGTVNTEAFF
TRBV5-6,TRBJ2-3,.,TRBD2,TGTGCCAGCAGCCAGACTAGCGGGGGAAGGGCAGATACGCAGTATTTT,CASSQTSGGRADTQYF
TRBV2,TRBJ2-1,.,.,TGTGCCAGCATGGGGGGGCAAGCGCTTAGCTCCTACAATGAGCAGTTCTTC,CASMGGQALSSYNEQFF